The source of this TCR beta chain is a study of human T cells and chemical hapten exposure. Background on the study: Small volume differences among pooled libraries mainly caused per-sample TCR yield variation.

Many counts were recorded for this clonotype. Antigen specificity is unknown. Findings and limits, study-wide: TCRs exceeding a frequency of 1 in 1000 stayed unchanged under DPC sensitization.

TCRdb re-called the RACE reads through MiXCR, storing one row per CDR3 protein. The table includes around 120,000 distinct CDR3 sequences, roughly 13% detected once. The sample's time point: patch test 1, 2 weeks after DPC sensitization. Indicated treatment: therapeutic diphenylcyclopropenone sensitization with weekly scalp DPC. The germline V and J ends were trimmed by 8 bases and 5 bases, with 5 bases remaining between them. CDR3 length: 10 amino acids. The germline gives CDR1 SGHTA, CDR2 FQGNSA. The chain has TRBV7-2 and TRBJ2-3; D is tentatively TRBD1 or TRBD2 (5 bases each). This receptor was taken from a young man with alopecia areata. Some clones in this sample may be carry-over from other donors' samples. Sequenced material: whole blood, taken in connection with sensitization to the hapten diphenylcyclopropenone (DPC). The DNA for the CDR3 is TGTGCCAGCGGGGGAGATACGCAGTATTTT. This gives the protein CASGGDTQYF. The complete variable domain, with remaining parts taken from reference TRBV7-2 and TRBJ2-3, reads GAGVSQSPSNKVTEKGKDVELRCDPISGHTALYWYRQSLGQGLEFLIYFQGNSAPDKSGLPSDRFSAERTGGSVSTLTIQRTQQEDSAVYLCASGGDTQYFGPGTRLTVL.